This passage covers 19 T cell receptor beta chains from one sample sequenced in a study of beta chain features in type 1 diabetes (dated by TCRdb to the late 2010s). Study-wide findings and limitations: A moderate but significant shortening of TCRB CDR3 length was observed in type 1 diabetes patients in all four CD4+ subsets.

Library preparation employed the immunoSEQ multiplex PCR assay. The entire amount of isolated RNA was reverse transcribed using the High Capacity cDNA Reverse Transcription Kit, so the sequenced TCRB transcripts were expressed ones. TCRdb's version of the immuneACCESS table is confined to in-frame rearrangements and falls short of the full clone set. An unresolved V gene accounts for under half of the shortfall where checked; the remainder is of unknown origin. The sample profile shows 550,000 to 850,000 clones; around 15% of them were found once. 0.022% of the sample comes from the top ten. Which antigens these TCRs recognize remains unknown. The sample was naive CD4+ T cells from blood. Explained via the paper, the cell subset or site label denotes: true naive CD4+ T cells. These receptors all stem from a man aged 18 to 35 with type 1 diabetes.

This clone was counted only a few times. The sample has other DNA sequences that encode this CDR3 too. This chain uses TRBV5-1 with TRBJ2-5, with 9 bases lining up with TRBD1. CDR1 is SGHRS and CDR2 is YFSETQ in the germline V gene. Trimming took 0 bases from V and 5 from J; bases not matched to a gene: 8. There are 16 residues in the CDR3. The CDR3 region is CASSLGRDRARETQYF. The CDR3 DNA is TGCGCCAGCAGCTTGGGTCGGGACAGGGCGCGGGAGACCCAGTACTTC.

This sequence joins TRBV6-6 and TRBJ1-1; 7 bases map to TRBD1. The J segment lost 5 bases and the V segment lost 6 bases, leaving 9 bases of the junction unmatched. Germline V lookup: CDR1 MNHNY, CDR2 SVGAGI (reference sequence). The CDR3 extends over 14 amino acids. The CDR3 sequence is CASSQQGERTEAFF. The CDR3 nucleotides are TGTGCCAGCAGCCAGCAGGGGGAGAGGACTGAAGCTTTCTTT.

This clone was found a few times. The V gene is TRBV7-9, the J gene TRBJ2-3; D is unresolved. V was cut by 0 bases and J by 6 bases, with 10 bases left in between. The CDR3 has 14 amino acids. Germline V gives CDR1 SEHNR, CDR2 FQNEAQ (reference sequence). The DNA of the CDR3 is TGTGCCAGCAGCTTAGCCACATTCGGGGATACGCAGTATTTT. This gives the protein CASSLATFGDTQYF.

This clone was recorded a few times. The genes are TRBV7-9 and TRBJ1-2; 8 positions match TRBD1. From germline, CDR1 is SEHNR and CDR2 FQNEAQ (reference sequence). The CDR3 consists of 16 residues. Losses at the gene ends were 3 bases for V and 8 bases for J; bases not matched to a gene: 14. CDR3 nucleotide sequence: TGTGCCAGCAGCTTGCCCCTTACAGGGGGTCTTCTCGGCTACACCTTC. It encodes CASSLPLTGGLLGYTF. Full variable domain (outside the CDR3, taken from reference TRBV7-9 and TRBJ1-2): DTGVSQNPRHKITKRGQNVTFRCDPISEHNRLYWYRQTLGQGPEFLTYFQNEAQLEKSRLLSDRFSAERPKGSFSTLEIQRTEQGDSAMYLCASSLPLTGGLLGYTFGSGTRLTVV.

The V and J genes are TRBV15 and TRBJ1-2, with 9 bases that match TRBD1. V lost 0 bases to trimming and J lost 8 bases; unmatched junction nucleotides: 16. This CDR3 is 18 amino acids long. The germline V gene has CDR1 LNHNV and CDR2 YYDKDF (reference sequence). The CDR3 reads CATSRDLGPSTGTGGYTF. CDR3 nucleotide sequence: TGTGCCACCAGCAGAGATCTCGGACCCTCAACCGGGACAGGGGGCTACACCTTC.

The rearrangement uses TRBV5-8 and TRBJ1-5, with D tentatively TRBD1 (6 bases). The V and J ends lost 4 bases and 5 bases respectively, with 16 bases between them. The CDR3 is 15 residues long. Germline V gene data show CDR1 as SGHTS and CDR2 as YDEGEE. In nucleotides, the CDR3 is TGTGCCAGCAGCCACAGGGATCGGGTACATCAGCCCCAGCATTTT. Amino acid sequence: CASSHRDRVHQPQHF. The full variable domain, rest sourced from reference TRBV5-8 and TRBJ1-5, is EAGVTQSPTHLIKTRGQQATLRCSPISGHTSVYWYQQALGLGLQFLLWYDEGEERNRGNFPPRFSGRQFPNYSSELNVNALELEDSALYLCASSHRDRVHQPQHFGDGTRLSIL.

The genes are TRBV4-1 and TRBJ1-3; D is perhaps TRBD1 (5 bases). CDR1 is MGHRA and CDR2 is YSYEKL in the germline V gene. Trimming cost V 1 base and J 0 bases, with 10 bases left between them. CDR3 length: 16 amino acids. The CDR3 coding sequence is TGCGCCAGCAGCCAAGTTCGAGGACACTCTGGAAACACCATATATTTT. Its protein product is CASSQVRGHSGNTIYF.

This clone was counted a few times. The rearrangement links TRBV4-1 to TRBJ1-4, with D uncertain. Germline values: CDR1 MGHRA, CDR2 YSYEKL. The V gene lost 5 bases and the J gene lost 5 bases, with 15 bases spanning the gap. The CDR3 totals 15 residues. CDR3 DNA: TGCGCCAGCAGCGGGCCGGGATGGTGGAATGAAAAACTGTTTTTT. It encodes CASSGPGWWNEKLFF.

This clone has only a few counts. The sample has other DNA sequences that encode this CDR3 too. The chain recombines TRBV6-5 with TRBJ1-2, with D possibly TRBD1 on 6 matching bases. The CDR3 runs to 13 residues. Germline values: CDR1 MNHEY, CDR2 SVGAGI. V was trimmed by 2 bases and J by 2 bases, leaving 6 bases between them. This CDR3 reads CASSYDRNYGYTF. CDR3 in DNA: TGTGCCAGCAGTTACGACAGGAACTATGGCTACACCTTC.

The chain has TRBV6-1 and TRBJ2-5, with D perhaps TRBD2 (7 bases). This CDR3 spans 14 amino acids. CDR1 MNHNS and CDR2 SASEGT come from the germline V gene. V lost 7 bases and J lost 5, with 17 bases in between. The CDR3 loop is CASNPGEGEETQYF. CDR3 DNA: TGTGCCAGCAACCCGGGGGAGGGGGAGGAGACCCAGTACTTC.

V is TRBV4-2 and J is TRBJ1-2; D is perhaps TRBD1 (6 bases). V lost 1 base to trimming and J lost 0 bases, with 9 bases between them. This CDR3 is 15 amino acids long. Germline CDR1 and CDR2: LGHNA and YNFKEQ. CDR3 sequence reads: CASSQAGTTNYGYTF. CDR3 coding DNA: TGTGCCAGCAGCCAAGCTGGGACAACTAACTATGGCTACACCTTC.

This clone was seen a few times. The gene calls are TRBV3-1 (or the pseudogene TRBV3-2) and TRBJ2-5; D not resolved. Deletions cut 8 bases from V and 5 bases from J, with 3 bases between. This CDR3 has 9 amino acids. The germline V gene has CDR1 LGHDT and CDR2 YNNKEL (reference sequence). CDR3 region: CASGETQYF. The CDR3 bases are TGTGCCAGCGGGGAGACCCAGTACTTC.

The chain is built from TRBV7-6 and TRBJ2-3; no firm D call. The CDR3 length is 15 residues. Trimming took off 4 bases at V and 4 bases at J, with 15 bases between the two ends. Germline-derived CDR1 and CDR2 are SGHVS and FNYEAQ. The CDR3 DNA follows: TGTGCCAGCAGCTCTATGGGTAGAAGTGCAGATACGCAGTATTTT. This gives the protein CASSSMGRSADTQYF.

V gene TRBV10-3 combines with J gene TRBJ1-2, with unresolved D. V dropped 0 bases and J dropped 2 bases, with 10 bases sitting between them. The CDR3 is 15 residues long. Germline V gene sequence: CDR1 ENHRY, CDR2 SYGVKD. The CDR3 DNA reads as TGTGCCATCAGTGAGTCGGCCTCGGTAAACTATGGCTACACCTTC. The encoded protein is CAISESASVNYGYTF.

CDR3 nucleotides: TGTGCCAGCAGCGAGGGACAGTTTCGGAGGCCCGGGGGCTACACCTTC. Protein product: CASSEGQFRRPGGYTF. The rearrangement links TRBV7-9 to TRBJ1-2; 7 bases agree with TRBD1. This CDR3 spans 16 amino acids. The germline V gene has CDR1 SEHNR and CDR2 FQNEAQ (reference sequence). V trimming: 5 bases; J trimming: 8 bases; junction bases outside the gene matches: 17.

V is TRBV11-3 and J is TRBJ2-5, with 9 nucleotides matching TRBD1. J lost 2 bases, V lost 5 bases, and 6 bases had no gene match. CDR3 length equals 15 residues. Germline V gene lookup returns CDR1 SGHNT and CDR2 YENEEA. The CDR3 DNA sequence: TGTGCCAGCAGCAGCCGGGACAGGGAACAAGAGACCCAGTACTTC. Protein sequence: CASSSRDREQETQYF.

The CDR3 DNA follows: TGTGCCATCAGTGGGTCGAGCGGGGGCCTTCAAGAGACCCAGTACTTC. As protein: CAISGSSGGLQETQYF. The chain joins TRBV10-3 to TRBJ2-5; 8 nucleotides agree with TRBD2. CDR3 length equals 16 residues. With 4 bases clipped from V and 2 bases from J, the junction kept 9 bases outside the gene matches. Germline CDR1 and CDR2: ENHRY and SYGVKD.

Only a few counts were recorded for this clone. The genes are TRBV6-5 and TRBJ1-1, with D perhaps TRBD1 (5 bases). CDR1 is MNHEY, CDR2 SVGAGI, per germline. The CDR3 loop spans 14 amino acids. V was pared by 0 bases and J by 7 bases, with 12 bases between. CDR3 nucleotide sequence: TGTGCCAGCAGTTACTCGGGTCAGGGCCGTGAAGCTTTCTTT. Protein: CASSYSGQGREAFF.

Remarks on this clone: Other DNA sequences in this sample translate to the same CDR3. The chain couples TRBV15 to TRBJ1-1, with D possibly TRBD1 on 5 matching bases. CDR3 length: 13 amino acids. Trimming stripped 3 bases from V and 1 base from J, with 6 bases between. Germline V CDR1 and CDR2: LNHNV, YYDKDF (reference sequence). CDR3 protein: CATSSGTNTEAFF. Written as DNA, the CDR3 is TGTGCCACCAGCAGTGGGACGAACACTGAAGCTTTCTTT.